This section outlines one T cell receptor beta chain sequence together with its context. Its cognate antigen is unknown. The entry originates in a study of T cells after posttransplantation cyclophosphamide. Study results and limitations: TRB clonality was highly associated with recipient CMV seropositivity and reactivation.

The table came from immunoSEQ multiplex PCR; TCRdb's copy has only in-frame clones and leaves some out. The sample contains 9,000 to 10,000 clones, roughly 90% of which appear only once. Control samples came 1 year after myeloablative marrow transplants with methotrexate plus calcineurin inhibitor. This CDR3 has 14 residues. Germline V CDR1 and CDR2: LNHDA, SQIVND (reference sequence). Between the trimmed V and J ends, which lost 1 base and 8 bases, there was a span of 14 bases. The V call is TRBV19, the J call TRBJ1-2; D remains unclear. The receptor was isolated from a male patient between 25 and 39 years old who received an allogeneic stem cell transplant from an unrelated donor, was CMV-positive, and had no GVHD. Some T cells may be transferred from the graft donor. The input for sequencing was PBMCs, taken after an allogeneic stem cell transplant with a calcineurin inhibitor and methotrexate. The CDR3 region is CASSIGFPVSGYTF. CDR3 DNA sequence: TGTGCCAGTAGTATAGGATTTCCGGTGAGCGGCTACACCTTC.